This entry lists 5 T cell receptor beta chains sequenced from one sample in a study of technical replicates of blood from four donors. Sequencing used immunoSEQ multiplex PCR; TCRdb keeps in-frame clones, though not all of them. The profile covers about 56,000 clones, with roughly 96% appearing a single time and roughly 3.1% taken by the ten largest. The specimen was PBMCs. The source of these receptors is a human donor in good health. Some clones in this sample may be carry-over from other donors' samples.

The CDR3 reads CASSYGRNYGYTF. In nucleotides, the CDR3 is TGTGCCAGCAGTTACGGGCGCAATTATGGCTACACCTTC. The rearrangement links TRBV6-6 to TRBJ1-2; D gene ambiguous. Germline loops: CDR1 MNHNY, CDR2 SVGAGI (reference sequence). The CDR3 is 13 amino acids. With 2 bases removed from V and 5 bases from J, the gap between germline ends came to 9 bases.

The CDR3 bases are TGTGCCAGCAGCTTGTGGGGCCTGATGGACACCGGGGAGCTGTTTTTT. This translates into CASSLWGLMDTGELFF. The V call is TRBV13, the J call TRBJ2-2, with D possibly being TRBD1 (5 bases). The CDR3 has 16 residues. With 3 bases removed from V and 3 bases from J, the gap between germline ends came to 14 bases. Germline CDR1 and CDR2: PRHDT and FYEKMQ (reference sequence).

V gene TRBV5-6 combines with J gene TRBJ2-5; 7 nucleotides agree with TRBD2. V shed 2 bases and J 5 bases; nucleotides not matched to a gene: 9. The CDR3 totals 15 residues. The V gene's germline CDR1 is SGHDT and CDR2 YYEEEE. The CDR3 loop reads CASSFPRGGRETQYF. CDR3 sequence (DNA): TGTGCCAGCAGCTTCCCGCGGGGAGGGAGGGAGACCCAGTACTTC.

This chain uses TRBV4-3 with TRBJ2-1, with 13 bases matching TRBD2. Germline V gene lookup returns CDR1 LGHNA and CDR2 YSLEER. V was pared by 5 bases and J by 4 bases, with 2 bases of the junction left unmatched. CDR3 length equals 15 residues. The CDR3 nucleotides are TGCGCCAGCAGCGAACTAGCGGGGGGGTACAATGAGCAGTTCTTC. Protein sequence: CASSELAGGYNEQFF.

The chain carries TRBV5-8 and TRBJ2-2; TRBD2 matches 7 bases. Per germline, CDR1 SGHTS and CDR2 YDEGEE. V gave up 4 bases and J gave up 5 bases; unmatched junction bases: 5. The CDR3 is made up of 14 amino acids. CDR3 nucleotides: TGTGCCAGCAGCCGGACTAGAGGGACCGGGGAGCTGTTTTTT. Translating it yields CASSRTRGTGELFF.